At least ten counts were recorded for the clone carrying this T cell receptor beta chain. The antigen is undetermined. The data originate from a study of T-cell reconstitution after alpha-beta-depleted transplantation in children. Notes on the study in general: The origin of alpha-beta T cells about two months after transplant was reportedly several hundred expanded graft clones. TCRbeta diversity was high at day 60 in some patients (a result of surviving recipient T cells and thymic progenitors).

Preparation of the TCRbeta library was carried out with unique molecular identifiers. TCRdb analysed the PCR reads with MiXCR anew, one entry per CDR3 protein. In the table there are 400,000 to 550,000 distinct CDR3 sequences, about 11% of which are singletons. CDR1 SEHNR and CDR2 FQNEAQ come from the germline V gene (reference sequence). This CDR3 comprises 15 residues. Between the trimmed V and J ends, which lost 1 base and 8 bases, there was a span of 17 bases. The TCR originated in a child aged 2 to 10 with inherited bone marrow failure, due to receive a stem cell transplant. This specimen consisted of PBMCs, obtained before TCRalphabeta/CD19-depleted stem cell transplant. The chain couples TRBV7-9 to TRBJ1-2; maybe TRBD1 (5 bases). The CDR3 here is CASSLGGRGPGGYTF. The CDR3 nucleotides are TGTGCCAGCAGCTTAGGGGGACGCGGTCCTGGGGGCTACACCTTC.